This T cell receptor beta chain was observed in a study of T-cell reconstitution after alpha-beta-depleted transplantation in children. Library preparation (for TCRbeta) was performed with unique molecular identifiers. From the PCR reads, TCRdb called clonotypes with MiXCR, one entry per CDR3 protein. The sample carries approximately 520,000 distinct CDR3 sequences, about 30% recorded once. This clonotype was seen many times. The sequence was collected from a human donor who donated a stem cell graft to a child with aplastic anemia. The sequencing used PBMCs from the stem cell graft donor, collected from the stem cell graft.

This chain's CDR3 is CSASTGYGYTF. Written as DNA, the CDR3 is TGCAGTGCTAGTACCGGCTATGGCTACACCTTC. V usage is TRBV20-1 and J usage is TRBJ1-2, with D uncertain. V lost 3 bases and J 4 bases, leaving 6 bases between the germline ends. The length of the CDR3 is 11 residues. CDR1 is DFQATT, CDR2 SNEGSKA, per germline (reference sequence).